This T cell receptor (beta chain) appears in the sequencing data of a study of primary melanoma T cells and metastatic recurrence. Study results and limitations: Melanomas with T-cell fraction above 20% appeared to have better outcomes.

This table comes from immunoSEQ multiplex PCR, and its TCRdb copy is limited to in-frame clones, with some not included. The sample shows about 110 clones, just under 85% of them seen only once. The germline V and J ends were trimmed by 0 bases and 8 bases, with 8 bases remaining between them. Per the germline V gene, CDR1 is KGHSY and CDR2 is FQNENV. CDR3 length: 14 amino acids. In this sample, this clone turned up once. Its antigen is still unknown. Material for sequencing was melanoma tumor tissue. V usage is TRBV16 and J usage is TRBJ1-6; TRBD1 is a possible D gene (5 bases). This clonotype originated in a human donor with melanoma. The CDR3 coding sequence is TGTGCCAGCAGCCAATCACTGGGGGATTCACCCCTCCACTTT. Translating gives CASSQSLGDSPLHF.